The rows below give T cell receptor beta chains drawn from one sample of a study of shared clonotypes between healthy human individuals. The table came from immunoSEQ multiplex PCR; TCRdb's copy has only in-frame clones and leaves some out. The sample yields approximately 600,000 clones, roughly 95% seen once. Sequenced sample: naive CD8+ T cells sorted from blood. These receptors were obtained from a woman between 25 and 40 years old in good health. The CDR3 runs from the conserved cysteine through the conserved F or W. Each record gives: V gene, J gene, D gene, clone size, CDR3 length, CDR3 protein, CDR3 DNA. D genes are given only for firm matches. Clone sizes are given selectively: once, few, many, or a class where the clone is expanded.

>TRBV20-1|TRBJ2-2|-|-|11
CSASRTGELFF
TGCAGTGCCAGCCGAACCGGGGAGCTGTTTTTT
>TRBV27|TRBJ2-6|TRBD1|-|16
CASSGTGSSGANVLTF
TGTGCCAGCAGCGGGACAGGCAGCTCTGGGGCCAACGTCCTGACTTTC
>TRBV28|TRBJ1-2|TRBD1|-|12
CASSRTGDGYTF
TGTGCCAGCAGCAGGACAGGGGATGGCTACACCTTC
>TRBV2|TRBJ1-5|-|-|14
CASGDQQGRQPQHF
TGTGCCAGCGGCGACCAACAGGGACGCCAGCCCCAGCATTTT
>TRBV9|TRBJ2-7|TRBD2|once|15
CASSQRTSGNHEQYF
TGTGCCAGCAGCCAACGGACTAGCGGGAACCACGAGCAGTACTTC
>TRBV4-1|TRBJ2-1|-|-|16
CASSQSARLTSNEQFF
TGCGCCAGCAGCCAATCAGCCCGGTTGACCTCCAATGAGCAGTTCTTC
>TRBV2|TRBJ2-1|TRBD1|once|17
CASSFSRDTGAYNEQFF
TGTGCCAGCAGTTTTTCCCGGGATACAGGGGCCTACAATGAGCAGTTCTTC
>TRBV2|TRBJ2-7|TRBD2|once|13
CASCAGGSYEQYF
TGTGCCAGTTGTGCGGGAGGATCCTACGAGCAGTACTTC
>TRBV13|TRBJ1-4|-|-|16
CASSLAAHPTNEKLFF
TGTGCCAGCAGCTTAGCGGCCCATCCAACTAATGAAAAACTGTTTTTT
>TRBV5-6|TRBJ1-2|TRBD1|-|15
CASSPGVGTGYGYTF
TGTGCCAGCAGCCCAGGTGTGGGGACAGGGTACGGCTACACCTTC
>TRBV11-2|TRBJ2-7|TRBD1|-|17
CASSYYSTGVLIYEQYF
TGTGCCAGCAGCTACTACTCCACAGGGGTCCTAATCTACGAGCAGTACTTC
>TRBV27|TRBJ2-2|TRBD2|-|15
CASSLRASGTGELFF
TGTGCCAGCAGTTTAAGGGCTAGCGGCACCGGGGAGCTGTTTTTT
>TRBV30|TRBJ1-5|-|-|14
CAWSVGQGHQPQHF
TGTGCCTGGAGTGTAGGGCAGGGTCATCAGCCCCAGCATTTT
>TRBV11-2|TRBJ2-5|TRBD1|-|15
CASSGGQGLWKTQYF
TGTGCCAGCAGCGGGGGACAGGGACTTTGGAAGACCCAGTACTTC
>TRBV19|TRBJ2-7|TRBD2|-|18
CASSPRMALLAGGHEQYF
TGTGCCAGTAGTCCTCGGATGGCTTTACTAGCGGGAGGGCACGAGCAGTACTTC
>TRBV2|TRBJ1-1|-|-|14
CASSGPNGDTEAFF
TGTGCCAGCAGTGGACCGAACGGGGACACTGAAGCTTTCTTT
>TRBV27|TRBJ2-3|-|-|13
CASSLVPGDTQYF
TGTGCCAGCAGTTTAGTACCGGGAGATACGCAGTATTTT